The 21 T cell receptor beta chains below were found in one sample sequenced in a study of CD8+CD57+ T cells in acquired aplastic anemia. Researchers used genomic DNA as the template to profile TCR beta VDJ and CDR3. TCRdb used MiXCR to reprocess the reads, holding one entry per CDR3 protein. The profile shows fewer than 200,000 distinct CDR3 sequences, 35% to 55% of them singletons. The specimen sequenced was sorted CD4+, CD8+, or CD8+CD57+ T cells (not recorded which) from PBMCs. The source is a human donor in good health.

This clonotype has a handful of counts. This clone may be a read error of a much larger clone one base away. The CDR3 does not close with the conserved phenylalanine or tryptophan, likely indicating a read error. The chain carries TRBV7-8 and TRBJ1-5, with D possibly being TRBD1 (5 bases). The V end was cut by 1 base, the J end by 2 bases, with 12 bases between. CDR3 length equals 16 residues. Germline V CDR1 and CDR2: SGHVS, FQNEAQ. The CDR3, as DNA: TGTGCCAGCAGCTTAGGGGCAGGGTCGGGCAATCAGCCCCAGCATCTT. Its protein is CASSLGAGSGNQPQHL.

The CDR3, as DNA: TGTGCCATCAGTGAGTCGAAGACAGGTAGTTATCAGCCCCAGCATTTT. Amino acid sequence: CAISESKTGSYQPQHF. The chain combines TRBV10-3 with TRBJ1-5, with a tentative D call TRBD1 (6 bases). CDR1 and CDR2 (germline): ENHRY, SYGVKD. Trimming removed 0 bases from V and 5 bases from J, with 14 bases in between. The CDR3 contains 16 residues.

The J gene is TRBJ1-1, the V gene TRBV19, with TRBD1 matching 9 bases. The CDR3 is made up of 14 amino acids. Germline loops: CDR1 LNHDA, CDR2 SQIVND (reference sequence). V was pared by 3 bases and J by 5 bases, with 4 bases of the junction left unmatched. The CDR3 DNA reads as TGTGCCAGTAGTATCGGGACAGGGATGACTGAAGCTTTCTTT. Translation: CASSIGTGMTEAFF.

This chain connects TRBV7-2 to TRBJ2-7; perhaps TRBD2 as D (5 bases). Germline CDR1 reads SGHTA; CDR2 reads FQGNSA. V lost 5 bases and J 4 bases, leaving 18 bases between the germline ends. The CDR3 contains 15 residues. The DNA of the CDR3 is TGTGCCAGCAGCATAAGACCTAGCATCGGTTACGAGCAGTACTTC. It yields the protein CASSIRPSIGYEQYF.

This clonotype has at least ten counts. The V and J genes are TRBV7-3 and TRBJ2-5, with D possibly matching TRBD2 (6 bases). The CDR3 length is 15 residues. The V end was cut by 2 bases, the J end by 4 bases, with 14 bases between. Germline V CDR1 and CDR2: SGHTA, FQGTGA. CDR3 region: CASSLGGSGGETQYF. In DNA form, the CDR3 reads TGTGCCAGCAGCTTAGGGGGATCCGGGGGAGAGACCCAGTACTTC.

About this clonotype itself: The germline gene is not matched at one end of the junction; a read error may be the cause. The chain has TRBV20-1 and TRBJ1-1, with D unclear. The germline V gene encodes CDR1 DFQATT and CDR2 SNEGSKA (reference sequence). This CDR3 contains 12 residues. In DNA form, the CDR3 reads TGCAGTGCTGATACAGCGAATACTGAAGCTCTCTTT. Translating it yields CSADTANTEALF.

V and J are TRBV25-1 and TRBJ1-4, with 8 nucleotides matching TRBD1. The trim removed 3 bases at V and 6 bases at J, leaving 15 bases unmatched. CDR1 is MGHDK, CDR2 SYGVNS, per germline. CDR3 size: 18 residues. This CDR3 is CASSDWEDRVKRDEKLFF. DNA of the CDR3: TGTGCCAGCAGTGACTGGGAGGACAGGGTTAAGCGGGATGAAAAACTGTTTTTT.

This clonotype was recorded at least ten times. The chain recombines TRBV6-1 with TRBJ2-3, with a weak D call TRBD2 (5 bases). V shed 6 bases and J shed 1 base, with 8 bases lying between them. This CDR3 is built from 13 residues. Germline CDR1 MNHNS, CDR2 SASEGT. The CDR3 DNA reads TGTGCCAGCAGGGCGGGCGGCACAGATACGCAGTATTTT. This sequence encodes CASRAGGTDTQYF.

This clonotype appeared many times. The chain recombines TRBV10-3 with TRBJ2-3; 12 bases match TRBD2. CDR3 length: 14 residues. Germline V gene lookup returns CDR1 ENHRY and CDR2 SYGVKD. Trimming at V came to 10 bases and at J to 4 bases, leaving 6 bases not matched to a gene. The DNA for the CDR3 is TGTGCCACAAGGACTAGCGGGATTGCAGATACGCAGTATTTT. Protein sequence: CATRTSGIADTQYF.

This clonotype has more than one count but fewer than ten. The chain is built from TRBV24-1 and TRBJ1-2; TRBD1 is a possible D gene (6 bases). V was cut by 7 bases and J by 8 bases, with 19 bases left in between. Germline V gives CDR1 KGHDR, CDR2 SFDVKD. The CDR3 spans 14 residues. The CDR3 coding sequence is TGTGCCACCAGGGGAGGGCCAGGGGAAGGAGGCTACACCTTC. Translated: CATRGGPGEGGYTF.

Points on this clonotype: With a much larger clone just one base away, this may be a read error. The chain carries TRBV11-3 and TRBJ2-1; D is ambiguous. The germline CDR1 and CDR2 sequences are SGHNT and YENEEA. There are 11 residues in the CDR3. This CDR3 is CSSSSQGEQFF. CDR3 bases: TGTTCCAGCAGCTCTCAAGGTGAGCAGTTCTTC.

The chain has TRBV7-9 and TRBJ2-5, with a tentative D call TRBD1 (6 bases). The CDR3 spans 15 residues. Germline V gene lookup returns CDR1 SEHNR and CDR2 FQNEAQ (reference sequence). V lost 5 bases and J lost 0, with 13 bases in between. The CDR3 loop is CASSAGARYQETQYF. CDR3 nucleotide sequence: TGTGCCAGCAGCGCAGGGGCCAGGTACCAAGAGACCCAGTACTTC.

This clonotype came up many times. The chain has TRBV7-3 and TRBJ2-3; 7 bases map to TRBD2. With 5 bases clipped from V and 0 bases from J, the junction kept 5 bases outside the gene matches. The length of the CDR3 is 15 residues. Germline V gives CDR1 SGHTA, CDR2 FQGTGA. DNA of the CDR3: TGTGCCAGCAGCGCGTATAGCGGGAGCACAGATACGCAGTATTTT. Translating it yields CASSAYSGSTDTQYF.

This clonotype has ten or more counts. This chain connects TRBV25-1 to TRBJ1-1; possibly TRBD1 for D (5 bases). The CDR3 length is 15 residues. Trimming pared 8 bases from V and 4 bases from J, leaving 20 bases between. CDR1 is MGHDK, CDR2 SYGVNS, per germline. CDR3 in DNA: TGTGCCAGCCAAAAGATGGTATCGGGGCCCACTGAAGCTTTCTTT. Translation: CASQKMVSGPTEAFF.

A single count supports this clonotype. V gene TRBV30 combines with J gene TRBJ1-6; 11 bases are a match to TRBD1. V dropped 1 base and J dropped 9; count of bases not matched to a gene: 11. Germline loops: CDR1 GTSNPN, CDR2 SVGIG (reference sequence). This CDR3 contains 17 residues. The DNA of the CDR3 is TGTGCCTGGAGTGCCGACTACGCGGGACAGGGGGGTTCACCCCTCCACTTT. It encodes CAWSADYAGQGGSPLHF. Drawing the rest from reference TRBV30 and TRBJ1-6, the complete variable domain is SQTIHQWPATLVQPVGSPLSLECTVEGTSNPNLYWYRQAAGRGLQLLFYSVGIGQISSEVPQNLSASRPQDRQFILSSKKLLLSDSGFYLCAWSADYAGQGGSPLHFGNGTRLTVT.

The V gene is TRBV19, the J gene TRBJ2-7; D might be TRBD2 (6 bases). V lost 7 bases and J 3 bases, leaving 13 bases between the germline ends. The CDR3 loop spans 13 amino acids. Germline V lookup: CDR1 LNHDA, CDR2 SQIVND (reference sequence). CDR3 bases: TGTGCCAGTATTTTCGGGGAGGTCTACGAGCAGTACTTC. Residues: CASIFGEVYEQYF.

The rearrangement uses TRBV7-2 and TRBJ1-4; 10 positions agree with TRBD1. CDR3 length equals 18 residues. Germline CDR1 is SGHTA and CDR2 is FQGNSA. V shed 3 bases and J 8 bases; nucleotides not matched to a gene: 15. CDR3 DNA: TGTGCCAGCAGCTTTAAAGCCTTTGTGACAGGGGGCTCCGAAAAACTGTTTTTT. Translated: CASSFKAFVTGGSEKLFF. Based on the CDR3 plus reference TRBV7-2 and TRBJ1-4, the full variable domain is GAGVSQSPSNKVTEKGKDVELRCDPISGHTALYWYRQSLGQGLEFLIYFQGNSAPDKSGLPSDRFSAERTGGSVSTLTIQRTQQEDSAVYLCASSFKAFVTGGSEKLFFGSGTQLSVL.

The chain is built from TRBV9 and TRBJ1-6; the match to TRBD1 covers 8 bases. In germline, CDR1 is SGDLS, CDR2 YYNGEE. The CDR3 length is 14 residues. J lost 6 bases, V lost 3 bases, and 2 bases had no gene match. The CDR3 nucleotides are TGTGCCAGCAGCGCGGGACAGGTTAATTCACCCCTCCACTTT. Protein product: CASSAGQVNSPLHF.

This clonotype was observed at least ten times. The chain uses TRBV5-1 and TRBJ2-2; 8 nucleotides align to TRBD1. Looked up from germline, CDR1 is SGHRS and CDR2 is YFSETQ. This CDR3 region has 16 residues. With V trimmed by 4 bases and J by 2 bases, 7 bases remained unmatched. In DNA form, the CDR3 reads TGCGCCAGCAGCCAACGGACAGGGCGAAACACCGGGGAGCTGTTTTTT. The encoded protein is CASSQRTGRNTGELFF.

This clonotype was seen many times. This rearrangement joins TRBV6-1 to TRBJ1-5; weak D call: TRBD1 (5 bases). The germline V gene encodes CDR1 MNHNS and CDR2 SASEGT. The CDR3 is 12 residues long. V was clipped by 5 bases and J by 6 bases, with 8 bases between them. The CDR3 spells CASSPGGQPQHF. The CDR3 coding sequence is TGTGCCAGCAGTCCCGGGGGTCAGCCCCAGCATTTT.

This clonotype was found a few times. It may be a read error: a sequence one base away is much more abundant. The CDR3 ends on some other residue instead of the conserved phenylalanine or tryptophan, so this is likely a read error. The V call is TRBV9, the J call TRBJ2-7, with unresolved D. The CDR3 runs to 14 residues. V lost 0 bases to trimming and J lost 6 bases, with 13 bases between them. Looked up from germline, CDR1 is SGDLS and CDR2 is YYNGEE. The CDR3 region is CASSVDPDLGEQYI. CDR3 DNA sequence: TGTGCCAGCAGCGTAGATCCGGACCTGGGCGAGCAGTACATC.